This record looks at one T cell receptor beta chain sequence and its context. This CDR3 is 15 amino acids long. CDR1 and CDR2 (germline): SGDLS, YYNGEE. With 3 bases clipped from V and 4 bases from J, the junction kept 5 bases outside the gene matches. The table came from immunoSEQ multiplex PCR; TCRdb's copy has only in-frame clones and leaves some out. The sample contains nearly 1 million clones, about three quarters of which appear only once. The data derive from a study of shared clonotypes between healthy human individuals. The clonotype was recovered from a man in his late teens or twenties in good health. The V gene is TRBV9, the J gene TRBJ1-2, with 11 bases matching TRBD1. Sequencing was performed on memory CD4+ T cells sorted from blood. Subset here: CD45RA-negative fraction. Here the CDR3 DNA reads TGTGCCAGCAGCGAAGGGACAGGGGGTGGCTATGGCTACACCTTC. Translated: CASSEGTGGGYGYTF.